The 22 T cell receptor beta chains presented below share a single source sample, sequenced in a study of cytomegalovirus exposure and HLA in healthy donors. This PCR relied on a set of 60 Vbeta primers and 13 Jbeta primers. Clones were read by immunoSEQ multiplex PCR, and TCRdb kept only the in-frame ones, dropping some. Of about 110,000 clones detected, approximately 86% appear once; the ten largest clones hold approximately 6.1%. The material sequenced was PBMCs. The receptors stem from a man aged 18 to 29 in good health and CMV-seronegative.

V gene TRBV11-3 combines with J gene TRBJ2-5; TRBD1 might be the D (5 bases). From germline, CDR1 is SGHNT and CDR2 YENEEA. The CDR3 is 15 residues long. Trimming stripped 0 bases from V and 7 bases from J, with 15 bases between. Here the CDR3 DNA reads TGTGCCAGCAGCTTAGATCAGGGCGGTGGTGGGACCCAGTACTTC. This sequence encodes CASSLDQGGGGTQYF.

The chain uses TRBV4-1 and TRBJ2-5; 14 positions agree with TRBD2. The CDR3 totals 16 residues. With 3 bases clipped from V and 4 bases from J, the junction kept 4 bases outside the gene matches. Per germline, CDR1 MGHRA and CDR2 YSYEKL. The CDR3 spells CASSHSGTSGRETQYF. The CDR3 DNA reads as TGCGCCAGCAGCCATTCAGGGACTAGCGGGAGAGAGACCCAGTACTTC.

CDR3 residues: CASSIDSSGQGNTEAFF. The CDR3 DNA sequence: TGTGCCAGTAGTATAGATTCCTCGGGACAGGGGAACACTGAAGCTTTCTTT. The rearrangement joins TRBV19 to TRBJ1-1; 9 positions match TRBD1. The length of the CDR3 is 17 residues. Germline V gives CDR1 LNHDA, CDR2 SQIVND (reference sequence). The V gene end was trimmed by 0 bases and the J gene end by 1 base; junction bases not matched to a gene: 6.

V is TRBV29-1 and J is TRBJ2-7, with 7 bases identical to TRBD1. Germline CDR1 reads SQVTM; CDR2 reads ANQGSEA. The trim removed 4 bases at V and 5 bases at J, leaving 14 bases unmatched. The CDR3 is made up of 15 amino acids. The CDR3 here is CSVGVPGRGFNEQYF. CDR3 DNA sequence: TGCAGCGTTGGGGTACCTGGCAGGGGGTTCAACGAGCAGTACTTC.

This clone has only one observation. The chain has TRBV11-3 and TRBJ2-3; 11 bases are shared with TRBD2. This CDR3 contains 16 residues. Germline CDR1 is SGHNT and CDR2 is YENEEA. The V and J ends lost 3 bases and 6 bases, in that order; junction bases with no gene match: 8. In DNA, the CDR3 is TGTGCCAGCAGCTTGGGACTAGCGGAAATAGGGGATACGCAGTATTTT. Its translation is CASSLGLAEIGDTQYF.

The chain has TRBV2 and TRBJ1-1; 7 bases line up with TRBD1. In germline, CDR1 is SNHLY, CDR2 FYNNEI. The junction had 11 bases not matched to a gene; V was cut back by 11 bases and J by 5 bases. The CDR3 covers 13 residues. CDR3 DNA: TGTGCCGGACGGACAGGCCAAGGAACTGAAGCTTTCTTT. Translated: CAGRTGQGTEAFF. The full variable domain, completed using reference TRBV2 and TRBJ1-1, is EPEVTQTPSHQVTQMGQEVILRCVPISNHLYFYWYRQILGQKVEFLVSFYNNEISEKSEIFDDQFSVERPDGSNFTLKIRSTKLEDSAMYFCAGRTGQGTEAFFGQGTRLTVV.

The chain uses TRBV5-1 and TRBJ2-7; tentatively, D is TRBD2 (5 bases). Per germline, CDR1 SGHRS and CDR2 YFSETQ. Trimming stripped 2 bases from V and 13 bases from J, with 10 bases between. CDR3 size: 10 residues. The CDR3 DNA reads TGCGCCAGCAGCTTCGGGATCCCTTACTTC. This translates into CASSFGIPYF.

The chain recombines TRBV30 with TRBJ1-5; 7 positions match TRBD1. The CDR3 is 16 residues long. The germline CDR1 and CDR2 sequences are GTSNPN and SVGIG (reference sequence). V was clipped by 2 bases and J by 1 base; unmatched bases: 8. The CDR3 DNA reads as TGTGCCTGGAGTCCGACAGGGTCAATCAGCAATCAGCCCCAGCATTTT. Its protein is CAWSPTGSISNQPQHF.

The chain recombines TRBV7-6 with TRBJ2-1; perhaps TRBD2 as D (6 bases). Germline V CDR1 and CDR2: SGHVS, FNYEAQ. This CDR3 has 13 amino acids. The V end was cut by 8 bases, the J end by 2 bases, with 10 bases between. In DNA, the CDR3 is TGTGCCAGCGAGCGGGTCGCCTACAATGAGCAGTTCTTC. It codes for CASERVAYNEQFF.

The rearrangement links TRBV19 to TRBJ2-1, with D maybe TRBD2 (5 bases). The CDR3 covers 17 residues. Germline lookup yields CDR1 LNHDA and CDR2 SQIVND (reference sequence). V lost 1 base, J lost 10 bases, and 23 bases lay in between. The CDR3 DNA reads TGTGCCAGTAGTATAGGGGATTCCGGGATCGGGCATCAAGAGCAGTTCTTC. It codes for CASSIGDSGIGHQEQFF.

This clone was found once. The CDR3 protein is CAISESAGGTSYNEQFF. The CDR3 DNA is TGTGCCATCAGTGAGTCGGCGGGAGGGACCTCCTACAATGAGCAGTTCTTC. The V call is TRBV10-3, the J call TRBJ2-1, with TRBD2 matching 9 bases. V lost 0 bases, J lost 0 bases, and 3 bases stayed unmatched. CDR1 is ENHRY, CDR2 SYGVKD, per germline. CDR3 size: 17 residues.

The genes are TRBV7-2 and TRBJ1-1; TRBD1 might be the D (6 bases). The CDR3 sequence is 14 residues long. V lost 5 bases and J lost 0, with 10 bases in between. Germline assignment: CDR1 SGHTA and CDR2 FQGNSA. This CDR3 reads CASSPGDLNTEAFF. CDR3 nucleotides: TGTGCCAGCAGCCCAGGGGATCTGAACACTGAAGCTTTCTTT.

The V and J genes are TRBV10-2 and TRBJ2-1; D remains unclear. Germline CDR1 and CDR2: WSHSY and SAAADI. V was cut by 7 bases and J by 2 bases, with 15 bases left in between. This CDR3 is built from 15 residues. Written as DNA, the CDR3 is TGCGCCAGCATCCAAGCTACTAACCCCTACAATGAGCAGTTCTTC. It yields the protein CASIQATNPYNEQFF.

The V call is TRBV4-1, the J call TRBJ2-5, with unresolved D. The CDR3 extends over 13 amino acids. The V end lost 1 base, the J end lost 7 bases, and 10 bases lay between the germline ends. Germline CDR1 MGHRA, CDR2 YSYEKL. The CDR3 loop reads CASSQAGIRTQYF. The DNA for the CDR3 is TGCGCCAGCAGCCAAGCAGGTATAAGGACCCAGTACTTC.

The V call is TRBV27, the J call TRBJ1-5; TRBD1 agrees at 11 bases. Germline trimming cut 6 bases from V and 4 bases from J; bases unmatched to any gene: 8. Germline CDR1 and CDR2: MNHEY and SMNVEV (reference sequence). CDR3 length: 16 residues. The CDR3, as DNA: TGTGCCAGCAGGGACAGGGGGCAGATTGGGAATCAGCCCCAGCATTTT. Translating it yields CASRDRGQIGNQPQHF.

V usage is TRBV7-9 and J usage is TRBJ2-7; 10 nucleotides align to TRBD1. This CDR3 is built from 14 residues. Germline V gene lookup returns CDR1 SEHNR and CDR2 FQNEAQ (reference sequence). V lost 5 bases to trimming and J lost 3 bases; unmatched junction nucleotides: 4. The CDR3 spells CASSGRDRGYEQYF. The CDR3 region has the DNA TGTGCCAGCAGCGGCCGGGACAGGGGCTACGAGCAGTACTTC.

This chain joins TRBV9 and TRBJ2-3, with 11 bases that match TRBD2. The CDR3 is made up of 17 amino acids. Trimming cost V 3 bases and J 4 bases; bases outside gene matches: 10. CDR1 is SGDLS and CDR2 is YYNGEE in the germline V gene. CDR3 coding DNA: TGTGCCAGCAGCGCCGGTCCTAGCGGGAGGATGGCAGATACGCAGTATTTT. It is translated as CASSAGPSGRMADTQYF.

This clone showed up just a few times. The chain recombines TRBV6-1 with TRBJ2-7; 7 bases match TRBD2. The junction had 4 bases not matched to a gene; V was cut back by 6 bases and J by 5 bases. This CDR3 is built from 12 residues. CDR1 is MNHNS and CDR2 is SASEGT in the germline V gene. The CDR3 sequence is CASRLAINEQYF. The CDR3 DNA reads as TGTGCCAGCAGACTAGCGATAAACGAGCAGTACTTC.

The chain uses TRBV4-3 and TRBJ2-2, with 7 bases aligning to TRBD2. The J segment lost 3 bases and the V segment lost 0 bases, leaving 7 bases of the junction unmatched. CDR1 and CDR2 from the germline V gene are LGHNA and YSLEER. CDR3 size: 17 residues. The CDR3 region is CASSQDRRGRYTGELFF. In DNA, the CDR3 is TGCGCCAGCAGCCAAGATCGGCGCGGGAGATACACCGGGGAGCTGTTTTTT.

CDR3 residues: CASSQARAGAHEQYF. The CDR3 DNA reads TGTGCCAGCAGCCAAGCTCGGGCGGGAGCTCACGAGCAGTACTTC. This sequence joins TRBV4-2 and TRBJ2-7; 7 nucleotides align to TRBD2. After removal of 1 base from V and 5 bases from J, the junction contained 8 bases not matched to a gene. The CDR3 consists of 15 residues. CDR1 and CDR2 from the germline V gene are LGHNA and YNFKEQ.

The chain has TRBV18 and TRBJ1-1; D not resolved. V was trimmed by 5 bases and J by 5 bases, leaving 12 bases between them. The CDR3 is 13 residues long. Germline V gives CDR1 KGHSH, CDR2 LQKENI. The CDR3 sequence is CASSGLTRTEAFF. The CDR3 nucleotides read TGTGCCAGCTCAGGACTCACACGGACTGAAGCTTTCTTT.

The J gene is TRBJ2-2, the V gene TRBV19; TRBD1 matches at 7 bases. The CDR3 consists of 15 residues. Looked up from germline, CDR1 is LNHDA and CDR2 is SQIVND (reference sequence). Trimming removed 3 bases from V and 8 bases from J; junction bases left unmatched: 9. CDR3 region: CASSILRDRVGELFF. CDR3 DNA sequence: TGTGCCAGTAGTATCCTCCGCGACAGGGTTGGGGAGCTGTTTTTT.